The rows below give T cell receptor beta chains drawn from one sample of a study of T-cell memory formation after mild COVID-19. Using its own MiXCR run on the 5' RACE reads, TCRdb lists one record per CDR3 protein. The sample consists of hundreds of thousands of distinct CDR3 sequences, approximately 14% of them appearing once. The material sequenced was PBMCs or a T cell subset sorted from them (not recorded which). These receptors originate from a man between 18 and 35 years old who had mild COVID-19 (a few samples of this study predate the infection). Cell type and time point are not known. Each CDR3 is given with its conserved first and last residue. A D gene is named only where the DNA matches it firmly. Where a row states a size, it is once, few, many or the class of an expanded clone; other rows omit it.

clone_size	v_call	j_call	d_call	cdr3_aa	cdr3_nt
few	TRBV4-3	TRBJ2-3	.	CASSQERGLGTDTQYF	TGCGCCAGCAGCCAAGAACGAGGGCTAGGTACAGATACGCAGTATTTT
few	TRBV5-1	TRBJ1-1	.	CASSLEGEYTEAFF	TGCGCCAGCAGCTTGGAGGGGGAGTACACTGAAGCTTTCTTT
.	TRBV24-1	TRBJ2-3	.	CATSDPGWDTQYF	TGTGCCACCAGTGATCCGGGCTGGGATACGCAGTATTTT
many	TRBV7-2	TRBJ2-3	TRBD2	CASRTSGGQRDTQYF	TGTGCCAGCAGGACTAGCGGGGGTCAGAGGGATACGCAGTATTTT
few	TRBV11-3	TRBJ2-3	.	CASTLHRPSHVTQYF	TGTGCCAGCACCTTACATCGACCGTCTCATGTTACGCAGTATTTT
few	TRBV27	TRBJ2-3	.	CASRGNTLDTQYF	TGTGCCAGCAGAGGAAATACGTTGGATACGCAGTATTTT
few	TRBV12-3/TRBV12-4	TRBJ1-4	.	CASSFRAGEKLFF	TGTGCCAGCAGTTTCAGAGCGGGTGAAAAACTGTTTTTT
few	TRBV20-1	TRBJ1-4	.	CSASFGGPNEKLFF	TGCAGTGCTAGTTTCGGGGGACCTAATGAAAAACTGTTTTTT
.	TRBV18	TRBJ1-5	.	CASSPGRGDQPQHF	TGTGCCAGCTCACCAGGGAGGGGGGATCAGCCCCAGCATTTT
.	TRBV9	TRBJ1-6	.	CASSVANNSPLHF	TGTGCCAGCAGCGTAGCAAATAACTCACCCCTCCACTTT
few	TRBV11-3	TRBJ2-7	.	CASSPGVQGGEQYF	TGTGCCAGCAGCCCAGGGGTCCAGGGTGGCGAGCAGTACTTC
.	TRBV29-1	TRBJ2-1	.	CSVEGLQFENEQFF	TGCAGCGTTGAAGGTCTGCAGTTTGAAAATGAGCAGTTCTTC
.	TRBV21-1	TRBJ2-3	.	CASSKAQAGGPEYVTDTQYF	TGTGCCAGCAGCAAAGCTCAAGCGGGGGGGCCGGAATATGTTACAGATACGCAGTATTTT
few	TRBV5-1	TRBJ1-1	TRBD1	CASQDREDTEAFF	TGCGCCAGCCAGGACAGGGAGGACACTGAAGCTTTCTTT
few	TRBV12-5	TRBJ2-4	.	CASGLSIVGRAKNIQYF	TGTGCTAGTGGTTTGAGCATAGTAGGGAGAGCCAAAAACATTCAGTACTTC
.	TRBV7-6	TRBJ2-3	TRBD2	CASSLALAVTQYF	TGTGCCAGCAGCTTAGCACTAGCGGTTACGCAGTATTTT
many	TRBV7-2	TRBJ2-5	TRBD2	CASSFFGGETQYF	TGTGCCAGCAGCTTCTTCGGGGGGGAGACCCAGTACTTC
.	TRBV12-3/TRBV12-4	TRBJ2-7	TRBD2	CASSLRTSGRALNEQYF	TGTGCCAGCAGTTTACGGACTAGCGGGAGGGCCTTGAACGAGCAGTACTTC
.	TRBV9	TRBJ1-6	.	CASRGGGNSPLHF	TGTGCCAGCCGCGGGGGAGGGAATTCACCCCTCCACTTT
few	TRBV3-1	TRBJ2-5	.	CASSERKTLPRETQYF	TGTGCCAGCAGCGAACGTAAAACTCTCCCGAGAGAGACCCAGTACTTC
.	TRBV20-1	TRBJ1-5	.	CSAHGTDYSNQPQHF	TGCAGTGCCCACGGGACGGATTATAGCAATCAGCCCCAGCATTTT
.	TRBV5-4	TRBJ2-7	TRBD2	CASSKGLAAYEQYF	TGTGCCAGCAGCAAGGGACTAGCGGCCTACGAGCAGTACTTC
many	TRBV5-1	TRBJ1-1	.	CASTLTMTTGTEAFF	TGCGCCAGCACCTTGACAATGACTACCGGGACTGAAGCTTTCTTT
.	TRBV5-1	TRBJ1-1	.	CASSPDGQLNTEAFF	TGCGCCAGCAGCCCGGACGGACAGCTGAACACTGAAGCTTTCTTT
once	TRBV10-3	TRBJ1-1	TRBD1	CAISRDRARSEAFF	TGTGCCATCAGCCGGGACAGGGCGAGGTCTGAAGCTTTCTTT
many	TRBV7-9	TRBJ2-7	TRBD2	CASSQDGRGDEQYF	TGTGCCAGCAGTCAAGACGGGCGGGGGGACGAGCAGTACTTC
few	TRBV20-1	TRBJ2-3	TRBD2	CRTSGSSDTQYF	TGCAGGACTAGCGGGTCCTCAGATACGCAGTATTTT
.	TRBV5-1	TRBJ2-1	.	CASSGGSLVFSYNEQFF	TGCGCCAGCAGCGGCGGTTCACTAGTTTTCTCCTACAATGAGCAGTTCTTC
once	TRBV7-6	TRBJ2-5	.	CASSLDVGTQETQYF	TGTGCCAGCAGCTTAGATGTCGGGACTCAAGAGACCCAGTACTTC
many	TRBV6-6	TRBJ1-5	TRBD1	CASTNQGVGVRHQPQHF	TGTGCCAGCACCAACCAGGGGGTGGGGGTGAGGCATCAGCCCCAGCATTTT
.	TRBV25-1	TRBJ1-5	.	CASSGRWGRGPQHF	TGTGCCAGCAGCGGGCGCTGGGGCCGGGGGCCCCAGCATTTT
few	TRBV7-2	TRBJ2-6	.	CASSLARGGDSESGANVLTF	TGTGCCAGCAGCTTAGCCCGTGGCGGGGATTCTGAATCTGGGGCCAACGTCCTGACTTTC
.	TRBV10-3	TRBJ2-3	.	CAVGLGTQYF	TGTGCCGTCGGCCTGGGTACGCAGTATTTT
.	TRBV6-2/TRBV6-3	TRBJ1-5	.	CASSYSGRSLDQPQHF	TGTGCCAGCAGTTACTCGGGCCGGAGCCTCGATCAGCCCCAGCATTTT
.	TRBV11-2	TRBJ2-5	.	CASSLPPGLGGGETQYF	TGTGCCAGCAGCTTACCTCCGGGACTAGGGGGCGGGGAGACCCAGTACTTC
few	TRBV9	TRBJ2-3	TRBD2	CASSAGGGRTDTQYF	TGTGCCAGCAGCGCCGGGGGGGGCCGCACAGATACGCAGTATTTT
.	TRBV5-1	TRBJ2-2	TRBD1	CASSPYRDSPNTGELFF	TGCGCCAGCAGCCCCTACAGGGACAGCCCGAACACCGGGGAGCTGTTTTTT
few	TRBV7-2	TRBJ2-5	.	CASSPWRGGRETQYF	TGTGCCAGCAGCCCGTGGCGTGGGGGGAGAGAGACCCAGTACTTC
.	TRBV5-1	TRBJ1-1	.	CASSRDGLNTEAFF	TGCGCCAGCAGCCGGGACGGACTAAACACTGAAGCTTTCTTT